This is a list of T cell receptor beta chains from one sample in a study of human CD8 memory T cell subsets. TCRdb re-analyzed the 5' RACE reads; it lists each CDR3 protein once, without DNA. Recorded for this sample: around 4,200 distinct CDR3 sequences. The sequenced sample was CD8+ T cells from PBMCs. These receptors were collected from a human donor in good health. Both conserved end residues are part of each CDR3. The order of the fields is CDR3 length, J gene, V gene, clone size, CDR3 protein. A clone size is listed for some rows: how often the clone was seen (once, few, many), or a class if it is expanded.

cdr3_length: 14
j_call: TRBJ2-7
v_call: TRBV6-2/TRBV6-3
clone_size: -
cdr3_aa: CASSLGLEIPEQYF

cdr3_length: 16
j_call: TRBJ2-5
v_call: TRBV28
clone_size: medium-sized
cdr3_aa: CASSPAGLAGKETQYF

cdr3_length: 14
j_call: TRBJ2-1
v_call: TRBV6-4
clone_size: -
cdr3_aa: CASSDGGGANEQFF

cdr3_length: 14
j_call: TRBJ1-1
v_call: TRBV20-1
clone_size: medium-sized
cdr3_aa: CSAMGDSRGTEAFF

cdr3_length: 13
j_call: TRBJ1-4
v_call: TRBV2
clone_size: -
cdr3_aa: CASSVGPGVELFF

cdr3_length: 17
j_call: TRBJ2-6
v_call: TRBV12-3/TRBV12-4
clone_size: -
cdr3_aa: CASSFAYSGSGANVLTF

cdr3_length: 14
j_call: TRBJ2-7
v_call: TRBV28
clone_size: -
cdr3_aa: CASSSGTSSYEQYF

cdr3_length: 13
j_call: TRBJ2-3
v_call: TRBV10-2
clone_size: medium-sized
cdr3_aa: CASSEQETDTQYF

cdr3_length: 13
j_call: TRBJ2-1
v_call: TRBV20-1
clone_size: -
cdr3_aa: CSARGLDHGEQFF

cdr3_length: 15
j_call: TRBJ2-7
v_call: TRBV20-1
clone_size: -
cdr3_aa: CSAFTQREGAYEQYF

cdr3_length: 16
j_call: TRBJ1-2
v_call: TRBV20-1
clone_size: medium-sized
cdr3_aa: CSARDQIRGNEGGYTF

cdr3_length: 13
j_call: TRBJ2-1
v_call: TRBV29-1
clone_size: -
cdr3_aa: CSVELGVWNEQFF

cdr3_length: 14
j_call: TRBJ1-2
v_call: TRBV4-1
clone_size: -
cdr3_aa: CASSSTGGNYGYTF

cdr3_length: 14
j_call: TRBJ2-4
v_call: TRBV4-2
clone_size: -
cdr3_aa: CASSQDMEKNIQYF

cdr3_length: 17
j_call: TRBJ2-1
v_call: TRBV4-2
clone_size: medium-sized
cdr3_aa: CASSQGPLADAYNEQFF

cdr3_length: 15
j_call: TRBJ2-7
v_call: TRBV9
clone_size: -
cdr3_aa: CASSAFGSEGDEQYF

cdr3_length: 12
j_call: TRBJ2-7
v_call: TRBV20-1
clone_size: -
cdr3_aa: CSARQRENEQYF

cdr3_length: 13
j_call: TRBJ2-5
v_call: TRBV6-5
clone_size: -
cdr3_aa: CAAGGLYQETQYF

cdr3_length: 15
j_call: TRBJ2-1
v_call: TRBV20-1
clone_size: large
cdr3_aa: CSATSPSGDLNEQFF

cdr3_length: 16
j_call: TRBJ1-1
v_call: TRBV11-2
clone_size: medium-sized
cdr3_aa: CASSLGGEGQGSEAFF

cdr3_length: 16
j_call: TRBJ2-7
v_call: TRBV3-1
clone_size: -
cdr3_aa: CASSHVLGHVSGEQYF

cdr3_length: 16
j_call: TRBJ2-1
v_call: TRBV4-3
clone_size: -
cdr3_aa: CASSQDTGGTYNEQFF

cdr3_length: 14
j_call: TRBJ2-1
v_call: TRBV20-1
clone_size: -
cdr3_aa: CSARDTGDYNEQFF

cdr3_length: 13
j_call: TRBJ1-2
v_call: TRBV3-2
clone_size: -
cdr3_aa: CASWTGLVYGYTF

cdr3_length: 15
j_call: TRBJ2-7
v_call: TRBV20-1
clone_size: -
cdr3_aa: CSASGGTSERLEQYF

cdr3_length: 15
j_call: TRBJ1-1
v_call: TRBV4-1
clone_size: -
cdr3_aa: CASSQDPGRYTEAFF

cdr3_length: 12
j_call: TRBJ2-7
v_call: TRBV29-1
clone_size: medium-sized
cdr3_aa: CSAGTGNYEQYF

cdr3_length: 13
j_call: TRBJ2-7
v_call: TRBV29-1
clone_size: -
cdr3_aa: CSVQTVSSYEQYF

cdr3_length: 15
j_call: TRBJ2-3
v_call: TRBV10-3
clone_size: -
cdr3_aa: CAISRTATSTDTQYF

cdr3_length: 13
j_call: TRBJ1-1
v_call: TRBV20-1
clone_size: large
cdr3_aa: CSASPGGATEAFF

cdr3_length: 11
j_call: TRBJ2-1
v_call: TRBV29-1
clone_size: -
cdr3_aa: CSVRSDPGQFF

cdr3_length: 13
j_call: TRBJ1-2
v_call: TRBV29-1
clone_size: medium-sized
cdr3_aa: CSVGDREGYGYTF

cdr3_length: 14
j_call: TRBJ2-7
v_call: TRBV20-1
clone_size: -
cdr3_aa: CSARPPGDYYEQYF

cdr3_length: 13
j_call: TRBJ2-7
v_call: TRBV5-5
clone_size: medium-sized
cdr3_aa: CASSQTPRGEQYF

cdr3_length: 15
j_call: TRBJ2-3
v_call: TRBV7-7
clone_size: -
cdr3_aa: CASSSGQGHTDTQYF

cdr3_length: 16
j_call: TRBJ2-2
v_call: TRBV7-9
clone_size: -
cdr3_aa: CASSFPNRGESGELFF

cdr3_length: 16
j_call: TRBJ1-1
v_call: TRBV19
clone_size: -
cdr3_aa: CASSPQGATPDTEAFF

cdr3_length: 20
j_call: TRBJ2-3
v_call: TRBV20-1
clone_size: -
cdr3_aa: CSARKASDLSKLAGTDTQYF

cdr3_length: 15
j_call: TRBJ2-3
v_call: TRBV24-1
clone_size: -
cdr3_aa: CATSEGTGETDTQYF

cdr3_length: 12
j_call: TRBJ2-7
v_call: TRBV7-9
clone_size: -
cdr3_aa: CASRLAGGEQYF

cdr3_length: 13
j_call: TRBJ2-2
v_call: TRBV28
clone_size: medium-sized
cdr3_aa: CASSPYRDGELFF

cdr3_length: 19
j_call: TRBJ2-2
v_call: TRBV5-1
clone_size: -
cdr3_aa: CASSLPGHLVIANTGELFF

cdr3_length: 14
j_call: TRBJ2-7
v_call: TRBV20-1
clone_size: -
cdr3_aa: CSASPPGQDYEQYF

cdr3_length: 14
j_call: TRBJ1-1
v_call: TRBV19
clone_size: medium-sized
cdr3_aa: CASSPLTGSTEAFF

cdr3_length: 16
j_call: TRBJ2-5
v_call: TRBV25-1
clone_size: -
cdr3_aa: CATRPLGDTLSETQYF

cdr3_length: 14
j_call: TRBJ2-5
v_call: TRBV27
clone_size: -
cdr3_aa: CASSSGRGKETQYF